A selection of T cell receptor beta chains follows, all from one sample in a study of CD8+CD57+ T cells in acquired aplastic anemia. Each CDR3 protein is one row after TCRdb ran MiXCR on the reads. The sample lists approximately 380,000 distinct CDR3 sequences, around 72% seen once, with 4% in the top ten. The sample consisted of sorted CD4+, CD8+, or CD8+CD57+ T cells (not recorded which) from PBMCs. These receptors were taken from a human donor in good health, serving as a control. Both conserved end residues are part of each CDR3. The D gene is left open where the match is weak. The listing skips clone size in some rows; elsewhere it reads once, few, many or a size class.

clone_size d_call j_call v_call cdr3_aa cdr3_nt
- - TRBJ2-2 TRBV7-2 CASSLNWGNTGELFF TGTGCCAGCAGCTTAAACTGGGGAAACACCGGGGAGCTGTTTTTT
many TRBD2 TRBJ2-5 TRBV27 CASRGLAGSETQYF TGTGCCAGCAGGGGACTAGCGGGGTCAGAGACCCAGTACTTC
many - TRBJ1-1 TRBV5-1 CASRVGRDTEAFF TGCGCCAGCAGGGTCGGGCGGGACACTGAAGCTTTCTTT
- - TRBJ1-4 TRBV7-6 CASSSDRGRQETQFF TGTGCCAGCAGCTCAGATCGGGGGCGGCAAGAGACCCAGTTTTTT
few - TRBJ1-2 TRBV18 CASSPNRDHGYTF TGTGCCAGCTCACCAAACAGGGATCACGGCTACACCTTC
- TRBD1 TRBJ1-2 TRBV6-2/TRBV6-3 CASKLATGDGYTF TGTGCCAGCAAGTTAGCGACAGGGGATGGCTACACCTTC
- - TRBJ1-6 TRBV10-3 CAISPGMGDSPLHF TGTGCCATCAGCCCCGGGATGGGGGATTCACCCCTCCACTTT
- - TRBJ2-2 TRBV7-8 CASNRGGYAGELFF TGTGCCAGCAACAGGGGGGGATACGCCGGGGAGCTGTTTTTT
- - TRBJ1-6 TRBV7-2 CASSLGRGTEAFFHF TGTGCCAGCAGCTTAGGACGGGGCACTGAAGCTTTCTTTCACTTT
- - TRBJ1-1 TRBV7-9 CASSYGLTSNEAFF TGCGCCAGCAGCTATGGACTGACGTCCAATGAAGCTTTCTTT
- TRBD2 TRBJ2-2 TRBV9 CASRDTGREDTGELFF TGTGCCAGCAGGGACACCGGTCGGGAGGACACCGGGGAGCTGTTTTTT
few TRBD1 TRBJ1-1 TRBV10-3 CAIKTGGTEAFF TGTGCCATAAAAACAGGGGGCACTGAAGCTTTCTTT
- - TRBJ1-6 TRBV4-3 CASRTVYSSPLHF TGCGCCAGCAGGACAGTCTATAGTTCACCCCTCCACTTT
many TRBD2 TRBJ2-5 TRBV3-1 CASELRTGGGETQYF TGTGCCAGCGAGCTCCGCACCGGGGGAGGGGAGACCCAGTACTTC
- - TRBJ2-7 TRBV7-2 CASRSIVGGYEQYF TGTGCCAGCAGGTCAATTGTGGGAGGTTACGAGCAGTACTTC
- - TRBJ2-7 TRBV9 CASSLEGRLSAQYF TGTGCCAGCAGTTTGGAGGGGCGGTTGTCCGCGCAGTACTTC
- - TRBJ1-2 TRBV2 CASSPATGDRPYGYTF TGTGCCAGCAGCCCGGCCACGGGCGACAGACCGTATGGCTACACCTTC
- - TRBJ2-2 TRBV9 CASRPGELFF TGTGCCAGCAGGCCAGGGGAGCTGTTTTTT
- - TRBJ2-3 TRBV24-1 CATSVTQYF TGTGCCACCAGTGTAACGCAGTATTTT
- TRBD1 TRBJ2-7 TRBV12-3/TRBV12-4 CASRIDRGTYEQYF TGTGCCAGCAGAATCGACAGGGGGACCTACGAGCAGTACTTC
- - TRBJ1-3 TRBV7-3 CASSRDQPQHFGNTIYF -
many TRBD1 TRBJ1-5 TRBV7-2 CASSLDRGGHQPQHF TGTGCCAGCAGCTTAGACAGGGGGGGCCACCAGCCCCAGCATTTT
many - TRBJ1-5 TRBV2 CASSESRVEQPQHF TGTGCCAGCAGTGAATCCAGGGTTGAACAGCCCCAGCATTTT
many TRBD1 TRBJ1-2 TRBV29-1 CSAQNLRGMEDGYTF TGCAGCGCACAGAATCTCAGGGGGATGGAGGATGGCTACACCTTC
- - TRBJ1-6 TRBV24-1 CATIRREDSNQLQF TGTGCCACCATCCGGAGGGAGGATAGCAATCAGCTCCAGTTT
many - TRBJ1-1 TRBV27 CASSLLGRTEAFF TGTGCCAGCAGTTTATTAGGGAGGACTGAAGCTTTCTTT
- - TRBJ1-1 TRBV11-1 CASTEGRTAEAFF TGTGCCAGCACGGAGGGGAGGACCGCTGAAGCTTTCTTT
- - TRBJ2-1 TRBV7-3 CASSSTRATSLSYNEQFF TGTGCCAGCAGCTCCACCCGAGCAACCTCCCTCTCCTACAATGAGCAGTTCTTC
many - TRBJ1-2 TRBV20-1 CSATPTGIHGYTF TGCAGTGCTACTCCAACAGGGATTCATGGCTACACCTTC
- TRBD1 TRBJ1-3 TRBV20-1 CSASFQGAGNTIYF TGCAGTGCTAGCTTCCAGGGGGCGGGAAACACCATATATTTT
- - TRBJ2-7 TRBV7-2 CASSLNWGPYEQYF TGTGCCAGCAGCTTAAACTGGGGGCCCTACGAGCAGTACTTC
once - TRBJ1-1 TRBV10-3 CAISDRRTGAHF TGTGCCATCAGTGACAGGCGTACGGGAGCTCACTTT
many TRBD1 TRBJ1-1 TRBV7-2 CASSHGQGGTSAFF TGTGCCAGCAGCCACGGACAGGGGGGGACTTCGGCTTTCTTT
- TRBD1 TRBJ1-2 TRBV2 CASRGGRAYGYTF TGCGCCAGCAGGGGGGGGCGGGCCTATGGCTACACCTTC
- TRBD1 TRBJ1-4 TRBV6-1 CASRDDRGWDEKLFF TGTGCCAGCAGGGATGACAGGGGTTGGGATGAAAAACTGTTTTTT
many - TRBJ1-5 TRBV7-6 CASSPGSSNQPQHF TGTGCCAGCAGCCCAGGGAGTAGCAATCAGCCCCAGCATTTT
- - TRBJ2-1 TRBV20-1 CSARDQGSYKQFF TGCAGTGCTAGAGATCAGGGGTCCTATAAGCAGTTCTTC
- - TRBJ2-5 TRBV12-3/TRBV12-4 CASSPILRETQYF TGTGCCAGCAGTCCGATTCTCCGAGAGACCCAGTACTTC
- TRBD2 TRBJ2-5 TRBV12-3/TRBV12-4 CASSPLAVTQYF TGTGCCAGCAGCCCTCTAGCGGTGACCCAGTACTTC
once - TRBJ2-1 TRBV2 CATTGGGASEQFF TGTGCCACTACTGGAGGGGGGGCCAGTGAGCAGTTCTTC
- - TRBJ1-5 TRBV7-8 CASSLVGVRGREPQHF TGTGCCAGCAGCTTAGTCGGGGTTCGGGGCAGAGAGCCCCAGCATTTT
- - TRBJ2-7 TRBV29-1 CSTLFGGARAEAYF TGCAGCACCTTATTTGGGGGCGCGAGGGCTGAAGCGTACTTT
few - TRBJ2-7 TRBV24-1 CATSKLVTGGGNEQYF TGTGCCACCAGTAAGCTCGTAACAGGAGGAGGCAACGAGCAGTACTTC
- TRBD1 TRBJ2-3 TRBV5-1 CASSLAGQGVDTQYF TGCGCCAGCAGCTTAGCCGGGCAGGGGGTAGATACGCAGTATTTT
- - TRBJ2-5 TRBV7-8 CASSLKTTEGQSDF TGTGCCAGCAGCCTGAAGACAACAGAAGGTCAATCAGACTTC
many TRBD1 TRBJ2-7 TRBV7-2 CASSSRGGPTYEQYF TGTGCCAGCAGCTCTAGAGGGGGCCCTACCTACGAGCAGTACTTC
many - TRBJ2-2 TRBV7-3 CASSPGLSTGELFF TGTGCCAGCAGCCCGGGTTTGTCTACCGGGGAGCTGTTTTTT
- TRBD1 TRBJ1-2 TRBV20-1 CSARESGQARYTF TGCAGTGCTAGAGAATCCGGACAGGCTCGCTACACCTTC
- TRBD2 TRBJ2-6 TRBV5-1 CASSSGLAGSVLTF TGCGCCAGCAGCTCCGGACTAGCGGGCAGCGTCCTGACTTTC
few - TRBJ1-2 TRBV9 CASSVEVSANYGYTF TGTGCCAGCAGCGTAGAAGTAAGTGCCAACTATGGCTACACCTTC